The source of this TCR beta chain is a study of cytomegalovirus exposure and HLA in healthy donors. CDR1 is MNHEY and CDR2 is SMNVEV in the germline V gene (reference sequence). The CDR3 covers 15 residues. V shed 7 bases and J shed 1 base, with 16 bases lying between them. PCR primers comprised 60 Vbeta and 13 Jbeta primers. This table comes from immunoSEQ multiplex PCR, and its TCRdb copy is limited to in-frame clones, with some not included. The sample lists about 110,000 clones, about 80% occurring once. The V gene is TRBV27, the J gene TRBJ1-1, with D hard to call. The sequenced material came from PBMCs. This clonotype was obtained from a man between 45 and 60 years old in good health and CMV-seropositive. Here the CDR3 DNA reads TGTGCCAGCAACACCGCCCCCTCAGGGAACACTGAAGCTTTCTTT. Residues: CASNTAPSGNTEAFF.